The clone carrying this T cell receptor beta chain was recorded at least ten times. What it binds is unknown. This record comes from a study of blood T cells in healthy people across ages. Combining a sample-barcoded 5' primer with a J-beta primer mix, a second PCR ran for roughly 7 to 11 cycles. TCRdb independently ran MiXCR on the 5' RACE reads; one entry per CDR3 protein. The sample holds 600,000 or so distinct CDR3 sequences; under 30% are singletons and the top ten take 15% to 18%. Findings of the study overall: Diversity of TCR beta correlated strongly with naive T cell percentage.

CDR1 and CDR2 (germline): MNHEY, SMNVEV (reference sequence). The length of the CDR3 is 16 residues. Trimming cost V 0 bases and J 6 bases; bases outside gene matches: 7. The amount of total RNA extracted per sample was at least 6 micrograms. This receptor was taken from a woman of 80 years or more in good health. The chain employs TRBV27 and TRBJ2-1, with TRBD1 matching over 8 bases. Sequencing used blood. The CDR3 here is CASSLSRQGAFNEQFF. The CDR3 bases are TGTGCCAGCAGTTTATCCCGGCAGGGGGCTTTCAATGAGCAGTTCTTC.